Sequencing of this TCR beta chain was carried out in a study of response to subunit inactivated influenza vaccine. In this sample, this clonotype turned up many times. As yet, its antigen is unknown. This CDR3 spans 12 amino acids. The ends were cut back, 7 bases at V and 1 base at J, with 9 bases in the middle. Per germline, CDR1 DFQATT and CDR2 SNEGSKA (reference sequence). Broader study findings: Each seasonal flu vaccination may recruit only limited new T cells, authors suggested.

From the RT-PCR reads, TCRdb called clonotypes with MiXCR, one entry per CDR3 protein. The table shows roughly 790,000 distinct CDR3 sequences, with 20% to 25% occurring only once. The chain links TRBV20-1 to TRBJ2-3; D gene ambiguous. The starting material was PBMCs from blood, obtained around 5 days after vaccination. The receptor's source is a man between 50 and 59 years old who received an inactivated influenza vaccine. In nucleotides, the CDR3 is TGCAGTGTTCCGGTACGCACAGATACGCAGTATTTT. Translation: CSVPVRTDTQYF.